The present T cell receptor (beta chain) was sequenced within a study of radiation and T cells in renal cell carcinoma. General observations from the study: In blood, top tumor clones expanded by 2 weeks, shrinking by 4. Without pretreatment biopsies, baseline tumor clonotype presence was undetermined.

The assay was immunoSEQ multiplex PCR, and TCRdb's table has in-frame clones only and misses some. The sample comprises 110,000 to 150,000 clones, 83% of which are singletons, and around a quarter rests with the top ten. Regarding time point: baseline pretreatment blood. Treatment in this sample: 15 Gy SBRT to primary tumor, nephrectomy 4 weeks later. A note on this clone: Its antigen is unknown.

Trimming took 4 bases from V and 3 from J, leaving 16 bases between them. This CDR3 is built from 15 residues. CDR1 is SGHRS, CDR2 YFSETQ, per germline. The TCR comes from a woman aged 45-60 years with renal cell carcinoma. The chain joins TRBV5-1 to TRBJ2-5; D is uncertain. This material consisted of blood, taken from a patient whose treatment included radiotherapy and nephrectomy. As DNA, the CDR3 is TGCGCCAGCAGCAGGTCGGGCTTAAGGGAAGAGACCCAGTACTTC. It yields the protein CASSRSGLREETQYF.